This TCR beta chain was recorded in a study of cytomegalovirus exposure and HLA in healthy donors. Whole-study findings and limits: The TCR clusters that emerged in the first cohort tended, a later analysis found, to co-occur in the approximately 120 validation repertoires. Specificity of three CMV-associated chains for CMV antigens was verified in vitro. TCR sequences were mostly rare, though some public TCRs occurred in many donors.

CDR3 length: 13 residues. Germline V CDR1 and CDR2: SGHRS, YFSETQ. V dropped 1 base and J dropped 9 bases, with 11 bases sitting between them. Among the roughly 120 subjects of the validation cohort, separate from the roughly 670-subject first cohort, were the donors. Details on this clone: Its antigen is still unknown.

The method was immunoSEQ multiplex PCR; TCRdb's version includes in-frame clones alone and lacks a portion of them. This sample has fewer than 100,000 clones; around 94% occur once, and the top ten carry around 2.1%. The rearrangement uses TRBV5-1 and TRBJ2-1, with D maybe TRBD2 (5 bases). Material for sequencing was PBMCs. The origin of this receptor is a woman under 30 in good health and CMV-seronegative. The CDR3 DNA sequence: TGCGCCAGCAGCTTGCATTCGGGGTTTGAGCAGTTCTTC. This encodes CASSLHSGFEQFF.